Following are 4 T cell receptor beta chains from one sample sequenced in a study of blood T cells in healthy people across ages. A second PCR of about 7 to 12 cycles used a sample-barcoded 5' primer and a J-beta primer mix. TCRdb reprocessed the 5' RACE reads with MiXCR, giving one entry per CDR3 protein. This table holds 500,000 to 550,000 distinct CDR3 sequences, approximately 25% found once. These data also formed part of another study, on T cells of mothers and their children.

The sample consisted of blood. The receptors originated from a boy between 10 and 17 years old in good health.

This chain connects TRBV20-1 to TRBJ1-3; tentatively, D is TRBD1 (5 bases). Germline V gene data show CDR1 as DFQATT and CDR2 as SNEGSKA (reference sequence). The CDR3 covers 14 residues. Trimming stripped 1 base from V and 2 bases from J, with 9 bases between. The CDR3 loop is CSARVGGPGNTIYF. The CDR3 DNA reads TGCAGTGCTAGAGTCGGGGGACCTGGAAACACCATATATTTT.

This chain uses TRBV7-2 with TRBJ2-3, with a possible D match to TRBD1 (5 bases). This CDR3 comprises 15 residues. Trimming took off 1 base at V and 1 base at J, with 9 bases between the two ends. Per the germline V gene, CDR1 is SGHTA and CDR2 is FQGNSA. The CDR3 reads CASSLVVGRTDTQYF. CDR3 coding DNA: TGTGCCAGCAGCTTAGTCGTGGGGCGCACAGATACGCAGTATTTT.

V usage is TRBV4-3 and J usage is TRBJ2-2, with D perhaps TRBD1 (6 bases). V lost 0 bases and J 7 bases, leaving 9 bases between the germline ends. The CDR3 is made up of 14 amino acids. The germline V gene encodes CDR1 LGHNA and CDR2 YSLEER. The CDR3 DNA follows: TGCGCCAGCAGCCAAGATTCAGGGGTCGGGGAGCTGTTTTTT. Its protein is CASSQDSGVGELFF.

This clonotype was seen only a few times. This chain links TRBV28 with TRBJ2-7, with 8 bases aligning to TRBD2. CDR1 MDHEN and CDR2 SYDVKM come from the germline V gene. The length of the CDR3 is 13 residues. Germline trimming cut 8 bases from V and 4 bases from J; bases unmatched to any gene: 7. This CDR3 is CASSIAGWYEQYF. CDR3 bases: TGTGCCAGCTCCATAGCGGGATGGTACGAGCAGTACTTC.